The clone carrying this TCR beta chain showed up just a few times. These data originate in a study of T-cell reconstitution after alpha-beta-depleted transplantation in children. Preparation of the TCRbeta library used unique molecular identifiers. TCRdb called the PCR reads again in MiXCR, with one record for every CDR3 protein. The data contain over 150,000 distinct CDR3 sequences, less than 8% of them singletons. Trimming left V 5 bases short and J 1 base short, with 6 bases between. The CDR3 contains 13 residues. The germline gives CDR1 SGHRS, CDR2 YFSETQ. Sequenced material: PBMCs from the stem cell graft donor, taken from the stem cell graft. This receptor was obtained from a human donor who donated a stem cell graft to a child with Wiskott-Aldrich syndrome. The chain employs TRBV5-1 and TRBJ1-4; D is uncertain. For the CDR3, the DNA is TGCGCCAGCAGTGGAGGAACTAATGAAAAACTGTTTTTT. It is translated as CASSGGTNEKLFF.